Sequencing of this TCR beta chain was carried out in a study of Ad26.COV2.S vaccination and SARS-CoV-2 variants. Study-wide results and caveats: Vaccine recipients showed a spike-specific TCR breadth that was higher than in placebo recipients.

V was pared by 7 bases and J by 2 bases, with 10 bases between. CDR3 length: 13 residues. Treatment indicated: around 19 received Ad26.COV2.S at low or high dose, single or two shots; five or six received placebo; per-sample allocation not given. Sampling was performed 63 days after the first vaccine or placebo injection. As its vector, the vaccine had Ad26, which expressed Wuhan-strain SARS-CoV-2 spike. Using immunoSEQ multiplex PCR, the repertoire was profiled, and TCRdb retains in-frame clones only, with some absent. The sample has 350,000 to 500,000 clones; 90% are singletons. With respect to this clone: Antigen specificity is unknown.

The receptor's source is a person between 18 and 65 years old who received the Ad26.COV2.S COVID-19 vaccine or a placebo. This chain uses TRBV12-3 or TRBV12-4 with TRBJ2-3; no definite D call. Material: peripheral blood, obtained in a trial of Ad26.COV2.S vaccine versus placebo. The CDR3 DNA follows: TGTGCCAGCACCTTCCCAAACACAGATACGCAGTATTTT. Its translation is CASTFPNTDTQYF.